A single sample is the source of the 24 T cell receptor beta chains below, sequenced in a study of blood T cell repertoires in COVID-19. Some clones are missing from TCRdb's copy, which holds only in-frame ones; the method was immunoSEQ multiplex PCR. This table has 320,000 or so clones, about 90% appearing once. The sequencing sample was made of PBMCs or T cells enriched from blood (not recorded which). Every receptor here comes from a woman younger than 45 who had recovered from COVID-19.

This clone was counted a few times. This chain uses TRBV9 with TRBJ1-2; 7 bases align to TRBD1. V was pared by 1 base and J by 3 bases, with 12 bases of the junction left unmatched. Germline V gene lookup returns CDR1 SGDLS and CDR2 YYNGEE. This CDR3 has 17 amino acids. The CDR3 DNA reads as TGTGCCAGCAGCGTAAATATTCCGGGACAGAAAGACTATGGCTACACCTTC. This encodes CASSVNIPGQKDYGYTF.

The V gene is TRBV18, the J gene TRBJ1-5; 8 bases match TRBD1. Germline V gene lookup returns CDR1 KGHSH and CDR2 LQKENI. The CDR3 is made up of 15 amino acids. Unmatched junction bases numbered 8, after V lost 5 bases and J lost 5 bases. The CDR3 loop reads CASSMGQVIYQPQHF. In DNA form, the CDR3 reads TGTGCCAGCTCAATGGGACAGGTGATCTATCAGCCCCAGCATTTT.

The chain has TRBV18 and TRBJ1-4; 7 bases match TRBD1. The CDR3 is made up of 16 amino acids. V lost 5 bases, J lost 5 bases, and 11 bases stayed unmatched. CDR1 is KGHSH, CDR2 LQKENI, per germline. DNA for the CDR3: TGTGCCAGCTCAATCGCGACAGGGCTCCGGAATGAAAAACTGTTTTTT. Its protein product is CASSIATGLRNEKLFF.

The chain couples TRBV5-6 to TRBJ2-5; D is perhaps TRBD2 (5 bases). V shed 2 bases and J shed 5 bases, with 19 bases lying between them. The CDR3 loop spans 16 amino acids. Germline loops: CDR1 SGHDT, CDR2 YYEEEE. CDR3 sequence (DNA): TGTGCCAGCAGCTTAGAAGCGGACGGACTGGGGGAGACCCAGTACTTC. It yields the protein CASSLEADGLGETQYF.

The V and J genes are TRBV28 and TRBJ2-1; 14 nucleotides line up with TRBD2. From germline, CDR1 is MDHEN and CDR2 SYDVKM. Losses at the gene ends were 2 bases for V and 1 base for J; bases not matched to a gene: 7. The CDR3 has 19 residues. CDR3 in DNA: TGTGCCAGCAGTTTAGGCCTGGGACTAGCGGGGGTATCCTACAATGAGCAGTTCTTC. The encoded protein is CASSLGLGLAGVSYNEQFF.

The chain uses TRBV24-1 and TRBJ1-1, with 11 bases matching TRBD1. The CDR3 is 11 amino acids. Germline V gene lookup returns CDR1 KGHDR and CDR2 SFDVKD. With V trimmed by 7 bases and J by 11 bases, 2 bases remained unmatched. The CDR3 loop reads CATRGQGAAFF. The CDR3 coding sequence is TGTGCCACCAGAGGACAGGGGGCGGCTTTCTTT.

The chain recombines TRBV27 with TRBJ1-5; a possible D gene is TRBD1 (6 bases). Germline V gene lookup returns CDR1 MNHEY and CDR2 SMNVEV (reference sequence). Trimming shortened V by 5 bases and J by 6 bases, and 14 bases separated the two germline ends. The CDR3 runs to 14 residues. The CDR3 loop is CASSADTGRQPQHF. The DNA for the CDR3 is TGTGCCAGCAGTGCCGATACAGGGCGTCAGCCCCAGCATTTT.

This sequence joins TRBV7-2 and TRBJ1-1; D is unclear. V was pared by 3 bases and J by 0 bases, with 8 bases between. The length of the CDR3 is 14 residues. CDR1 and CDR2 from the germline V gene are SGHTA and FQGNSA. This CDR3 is CASSLRVLNTEAFF. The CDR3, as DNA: TGTGCCAGCAGCTTGAGAGTATTGAACACTGAAGCTTTCTTT.

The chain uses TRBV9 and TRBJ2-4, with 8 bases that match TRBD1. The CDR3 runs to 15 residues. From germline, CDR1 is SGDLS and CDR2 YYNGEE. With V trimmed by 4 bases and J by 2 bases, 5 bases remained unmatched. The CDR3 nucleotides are TGTGCCAGCAGCCCTGGACAGGGAACCAAAAACATTCAGTACTTC. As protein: CASSPGQGTKNIQYF.

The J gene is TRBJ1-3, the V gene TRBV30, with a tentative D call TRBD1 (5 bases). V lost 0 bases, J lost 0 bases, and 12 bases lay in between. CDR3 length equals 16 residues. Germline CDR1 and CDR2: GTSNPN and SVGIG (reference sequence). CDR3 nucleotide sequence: TGTGCCTGGAGTGTACGCAGGGCAAACTCTGGAAACACCATATATTTT. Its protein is CAWSVRRANSGNTIYF.

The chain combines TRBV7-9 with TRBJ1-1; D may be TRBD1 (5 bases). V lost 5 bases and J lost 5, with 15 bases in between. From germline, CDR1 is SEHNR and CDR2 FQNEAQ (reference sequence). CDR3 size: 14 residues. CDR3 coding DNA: TGTGCCAGCAGCCTTCGACAGCAAGGGACTGAAGCTTTCTTT. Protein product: CASSLRQQGTEAFF.

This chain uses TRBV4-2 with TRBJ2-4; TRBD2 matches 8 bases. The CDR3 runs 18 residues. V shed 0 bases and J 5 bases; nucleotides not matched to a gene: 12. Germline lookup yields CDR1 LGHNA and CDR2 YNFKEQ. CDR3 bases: TGTGCCAGCAGCCAAGATTTCACGGGGGGGCCGGCGGAAAACATTCAGTACTTC. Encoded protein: CASSQDFTGGPAENIQYF.

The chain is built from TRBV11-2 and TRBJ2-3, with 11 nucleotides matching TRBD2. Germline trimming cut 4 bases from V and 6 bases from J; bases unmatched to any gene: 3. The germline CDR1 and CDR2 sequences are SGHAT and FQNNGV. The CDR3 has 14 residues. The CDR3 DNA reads TGTGCCAGCAGCTCCAGACTAGCGGGGGATACGCAGTATTTT. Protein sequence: CASSSRLAGDTQYF.

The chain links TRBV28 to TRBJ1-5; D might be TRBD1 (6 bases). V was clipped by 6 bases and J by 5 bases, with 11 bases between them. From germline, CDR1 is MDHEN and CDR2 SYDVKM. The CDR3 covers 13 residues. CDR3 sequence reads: CASRFGGYQPQHF. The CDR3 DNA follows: TGTGCCAGCAGGTTTGGGGGCTATCAGCCCCAGCATTTT.

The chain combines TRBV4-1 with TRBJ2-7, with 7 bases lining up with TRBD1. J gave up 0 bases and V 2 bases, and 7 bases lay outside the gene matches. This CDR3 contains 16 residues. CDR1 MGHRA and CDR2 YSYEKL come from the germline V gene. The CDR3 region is CASSQLPGQFSYEQYF. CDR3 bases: TGCGCCAGCAGCCAACTTCCGGGACAGTTCTCCTACGAGCAGTACTTC.

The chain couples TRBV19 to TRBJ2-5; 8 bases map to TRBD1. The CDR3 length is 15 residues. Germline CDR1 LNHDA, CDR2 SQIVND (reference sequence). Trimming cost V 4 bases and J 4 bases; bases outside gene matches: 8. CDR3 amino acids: CASSTRQGMVETQYF. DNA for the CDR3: TGTGCCAGTAGTACCCGACAGGGGATGGTAGAGACCCAGTACTTC.

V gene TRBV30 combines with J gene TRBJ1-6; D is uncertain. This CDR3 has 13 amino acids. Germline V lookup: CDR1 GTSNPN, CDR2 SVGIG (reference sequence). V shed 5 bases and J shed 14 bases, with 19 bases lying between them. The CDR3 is CAWGPGFKITLHF. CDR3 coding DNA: TGTGCCTGGGGCCCCGGGTTTAAGATCACCCTCCACTTT.

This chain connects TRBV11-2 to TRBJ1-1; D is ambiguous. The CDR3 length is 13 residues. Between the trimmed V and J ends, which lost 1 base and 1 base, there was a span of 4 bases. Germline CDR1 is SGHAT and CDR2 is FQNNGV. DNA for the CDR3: TGTGCCAGCAGCTTAGGAGAGAACACTGAAGCTTTCTTT. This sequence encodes CASSLGENTEAFF.

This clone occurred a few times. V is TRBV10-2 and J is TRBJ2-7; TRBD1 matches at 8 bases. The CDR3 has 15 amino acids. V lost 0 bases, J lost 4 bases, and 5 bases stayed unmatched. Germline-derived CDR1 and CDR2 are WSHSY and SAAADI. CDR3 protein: CASSESRTGLYEQYF. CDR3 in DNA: TGCGCCAGCAGTGAGTCGAGGACAGGGCTTTACGAGCAGTACTTC.

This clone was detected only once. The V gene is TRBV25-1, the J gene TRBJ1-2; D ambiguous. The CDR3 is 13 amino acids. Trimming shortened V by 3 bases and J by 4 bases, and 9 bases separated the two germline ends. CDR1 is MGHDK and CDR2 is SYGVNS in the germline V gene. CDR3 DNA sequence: TGTGCCAGCAGTGATCTAGGGAGCTATGGCTACACCTTC. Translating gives CASSDLGSYGYTF.

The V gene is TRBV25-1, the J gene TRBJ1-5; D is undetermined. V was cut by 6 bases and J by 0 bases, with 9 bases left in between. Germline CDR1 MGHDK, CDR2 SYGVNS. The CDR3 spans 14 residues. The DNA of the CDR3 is TGTGCCAGCAGCGTTGCTAGTAGCAATCAGCCCCAGCATTTT. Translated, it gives CASSVASSNQPQHF.

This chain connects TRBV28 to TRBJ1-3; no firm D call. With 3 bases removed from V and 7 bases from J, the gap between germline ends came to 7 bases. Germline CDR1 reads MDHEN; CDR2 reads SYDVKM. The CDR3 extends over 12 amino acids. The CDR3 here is CASSFRGNTIYF. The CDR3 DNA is TGTGCCAGCAGTTTTCGGGGTAACACCATATATTTT.

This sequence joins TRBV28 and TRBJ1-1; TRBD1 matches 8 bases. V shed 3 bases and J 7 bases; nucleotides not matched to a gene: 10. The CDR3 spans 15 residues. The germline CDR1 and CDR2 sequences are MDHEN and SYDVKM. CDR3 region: CASSFRRGRGGEAFF. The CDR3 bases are TGTGCCAGCAGTTTCCGCAGGGGGCGTGGCGGTGAAGCTTTCTTT.

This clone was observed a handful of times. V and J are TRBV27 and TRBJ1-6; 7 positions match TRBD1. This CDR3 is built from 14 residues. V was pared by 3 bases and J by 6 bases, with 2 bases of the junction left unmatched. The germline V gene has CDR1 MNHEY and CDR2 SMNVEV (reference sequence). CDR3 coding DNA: TGTGCCAGCAGTTTGTGGGACAGTAATTCACCCCTCCACTTT. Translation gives CASSLWDSNSPLHF.